The rows below give T cell receptor beta chains drawn from one sample of a study of T cells in Graves' hyperthyroidism and ophthalmopathy. Via MiXCR, TCRdb re-called the multiplex PCR reads, giving one row per CDR3 protein. The sample holds about 460,000 distinct CDR3 sequences, approximately 22% seen once. The sequenced material came from blood. These receptors all come from a woman between 70 and 85 years old with Graves' ophthalmopathy. Each CDR3 is given with its conserved first and last residue. The D gene is left open where the match is weak. The size entry is marked missing in some rows and otherwise reads once, few, many or a size class.

V: TRBV7-8
D: NA
size: many
J: TRBJ2-1
DNA: TGTGCCAGCAGCTTAGAGTATGAGCAGTTCTTC
CDR3: CASSLEYEQFF

V: TRBV19
D: NA
size: few
J: TRBJ1-1
DNA: TGTGCCAGTAATAACAGGGTGAACACTGAAGCTTTCTTT
CDR3: CASNNRVNTEAFF

V: TRBV20-1
D: NA
size: NA
J: TRBJ1-6
DNA: TGCAGTGCTAGAGAGGGGGGGTACGGTTCACCCCTCCACTTT
CDR3: CSAREGGYGSPLHF

V: TRBV3-1
D: NA
size: few
J: TRBJ2-7
DNA: TGTGCCAGCAGCGTAGATAGTCCCTACGAGCAGTACTTC
CDR3: CASSVDSPYEQYF

V: TRBV20-1
D: NA
size: few
J: TRBJ2-6
DNA: TGCAGTGCCCCCACGGGCTCTGGGGCCAACGTCCTGACTTTC
CDR3: CSAPTGSGANVLTF

V: TRBV13
D: NA
size: NA
J: TRBJ1-3
DNA: TGTGCCAGCAGAGACGGAGATCGAAACACCATATATTTT
CDR3: CASRDGDRNTIYF

V: TRBV20-1
D: TRBD2
size: few
J: TRBJ2-3
DNA: TGCAGTGCCATTCTAGCGGGAGGCCCGGATACGCAGTATTTT
CDR3: CSAILAGGPDTQYF

V: TRBV10-2
D: NA
size: few
J: TRBJ1-1
DNA: TGCGCCAGCGCGCAGACGAAGGGGAACACTGAAGCTTTCTTT
CDR3: CASAQTKGNTEAFF

V: TRBV19
D: TRBD2
size: once
J: TRBJ2-3
DNA: TGTGCCAGCGAGGCGACTAGCGGGAGAAGTTGGGCGCAGTATTTT
CDR3: CASEATSGRSWAQYF

V: TRBV4-1
D: NA
size: NA
J: TRBJ2-4
DNA: TGCGCCAGCAGCCAAGTCGGAAGGGAGGTCGCAAACATTCAGTACTTC
CDR3: CASSQVGREVANIQYF

V: TRBV18
D: TRBD1
size: NA
J: TRBJ1-1
DNA: TGTGCCAGCTCACAGGGACAGCCGAACACTGAAGCTTTCTTT
CDR3: CASSQGQPNTEAFF

V: TRBV5-1
D: NA
size: NA
J: TRBJ1-1
DNA: TGCGCCAGCAGCTTGGAGGGGCCCAGGGTTGGCACTGAAGCTTTCTTT
CDR3: CASSLEGPRVGTEAFF

V: TRBV10-3
D: TRBD2
size: NA
J: TRBJ2-7
DNA: TGTGCCATCGGACTAAAAAGCGGGATCAACGAGCAGTACTTC
CDR3: CAIGLKSGINEQYF

V: TRBV27
D: NA
size: many
J: TRBJ2-7
DNA: TGTGCCAGCAGTTTCTCAGGGAGAGACCGCGAGCAGTACTTC
CDR3: CASSFSGRDREQYF

V: TRBV29-1
D: TRBD1
size: many
J: TRBJ2-7
DNA: TGCAGCGTGTCGGGACAGGGGGCGAGGGGCGAGCAGTACTTC
CDR3: CSVSGQGARGEQYF

V: TRBV2
D: TRBD1
size: many
J: TRBJ1-4
DNA: TGTGCCAGCAGGGGACAGCATAATGAAAAACTGTTTTTT
CDR3: CASRGQHNEKLFF

V: TRBV6-1
D: NA
size: few
J: TRBJ1-3
DNA: TGTGCCAGCAGACCCGGTGCCCTGTCAGGGTCTGGAAACACCATATATTTT
CDR3: CASRPGALSGSGNTIYF

V: TRBV20-1
D: NA
size: many
J: TRBJ2-5
DNA: TGCAGCGCGGGGCAAGAGACCCAGTACTTC
CDR3: CSAGQETQYF

V: TRBV9
D: NA
size: NA
J: TRBJ1-4
DNA: TGTGCCAGCAGCTTAAACAGTTGGCCAGAAAGTAATGAAAAACTGTTTTTT
CDR3: CASSLNSWPESNEKLFF

V: TRBV5-1
D: NA
size: few
J: TRBJ2-3
DNA: TGCGCCAGCAGCCCACTATGGGAAAGCACAGATACGCAGTATTTT
CDR3: CASSPLWESTDTQYF